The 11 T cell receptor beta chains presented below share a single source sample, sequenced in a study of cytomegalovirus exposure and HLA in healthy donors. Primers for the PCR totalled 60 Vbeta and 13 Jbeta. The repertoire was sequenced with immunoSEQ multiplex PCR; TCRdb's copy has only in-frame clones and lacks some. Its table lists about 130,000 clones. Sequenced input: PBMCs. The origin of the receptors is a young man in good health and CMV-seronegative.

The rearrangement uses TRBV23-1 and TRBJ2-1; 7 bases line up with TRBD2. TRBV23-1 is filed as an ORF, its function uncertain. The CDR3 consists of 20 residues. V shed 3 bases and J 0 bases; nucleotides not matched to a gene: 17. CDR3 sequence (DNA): TGCGCCAGCAGTCAGCTAAATAGGGGACTACCCCGTTGCTCCTACAATGAGCAGTTCTTC. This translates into CASSQLNRGLPRCSYNEQFF.

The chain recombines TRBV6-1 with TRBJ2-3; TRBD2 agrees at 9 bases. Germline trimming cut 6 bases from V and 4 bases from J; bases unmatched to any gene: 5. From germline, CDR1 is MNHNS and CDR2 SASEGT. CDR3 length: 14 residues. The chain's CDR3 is CASSATSGSDTQYF. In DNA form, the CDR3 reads TGTGCCAGCAGCGCTACTAGCGGGTCAGATACGCAGTATTTT.

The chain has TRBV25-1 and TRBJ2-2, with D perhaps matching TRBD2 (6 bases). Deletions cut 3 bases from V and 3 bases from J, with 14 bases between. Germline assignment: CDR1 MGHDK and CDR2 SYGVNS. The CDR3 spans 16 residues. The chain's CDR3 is CASSEPRGAHTGELFF. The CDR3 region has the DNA TGTGCCAGCAGTGAGCCGCGCGGGGCGCACACCGGGGAGCTGTTTTTT.

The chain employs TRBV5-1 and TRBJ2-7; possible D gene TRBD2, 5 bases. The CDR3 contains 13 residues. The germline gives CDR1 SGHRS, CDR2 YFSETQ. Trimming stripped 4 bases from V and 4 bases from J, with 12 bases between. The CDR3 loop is CASSPRDFYEQYF. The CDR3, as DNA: TGCGCCAGCAGCCCGAGGGATTTTTACGAGCAGTACTTC.

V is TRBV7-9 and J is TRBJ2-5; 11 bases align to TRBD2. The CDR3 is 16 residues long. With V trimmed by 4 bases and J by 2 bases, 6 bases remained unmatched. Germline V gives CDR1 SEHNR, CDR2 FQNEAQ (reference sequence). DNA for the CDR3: TGTGCCAGCAGCTCCGAACTAGCGGGAGTGCAAGAGACCCAGTACTTC. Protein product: CASSSELAGVQETQYF.

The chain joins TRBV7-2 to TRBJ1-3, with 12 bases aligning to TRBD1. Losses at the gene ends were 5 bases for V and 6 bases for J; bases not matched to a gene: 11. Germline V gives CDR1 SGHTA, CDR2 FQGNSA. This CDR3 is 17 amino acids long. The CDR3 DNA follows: TGTGCCAGCAGCACCGTGGGGACAGGGGGCGTCAAAAACACCATATATTTT. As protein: CASSTVGTGGVKNTIYF.

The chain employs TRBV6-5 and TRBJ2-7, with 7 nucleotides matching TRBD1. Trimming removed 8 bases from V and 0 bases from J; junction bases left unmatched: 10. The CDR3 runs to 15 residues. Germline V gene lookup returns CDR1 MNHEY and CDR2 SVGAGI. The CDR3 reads CASGPSGTDSYEQYF. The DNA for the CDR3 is TGTGCCAGCGGCCCTTCCGGGACAGACTCCTACGAGCAGTACTTC.

The CDR3 DNA sequence: TGTGCCAGCAGCTTGGAAGGGACAGGGTCCAAGTACTTC. It yields the protein CASSLEGTGSKYF. The chain carries TRBV5-4 and TRBJ2-7, with 9 bases fitting TRBD1. The germline V gene encodes CDR1 SGHNT and CDR2 YYREEE (reference sequence). The CDR3 is made up of 13 amino acids. Trimming took 0 bases from V and 11 from J; bases not matched to a gene: 6.

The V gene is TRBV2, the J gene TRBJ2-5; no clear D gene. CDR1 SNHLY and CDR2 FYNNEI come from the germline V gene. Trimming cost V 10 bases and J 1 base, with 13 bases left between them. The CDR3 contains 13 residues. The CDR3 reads CATDLDTQETQYF. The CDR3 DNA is TGTGCCACCGACCTCGACACCCAAGAGACCCAGTACTTC.

In nucleotides, the CDR3 is TGTGCCAGCAGCTTAGGAGGGAGGGAGACCCAGTACTTC. Translating gives CASSLGGRETQYF. The chain couples TRBV11-2 to TRBJ2-5; D is perhaps TRBD2 (6 bases). Trimming stripped 1 base from V and 5 bases from J, with 8 bases between. The CDR3 consists of 13 residues. CDR1 and CDR2 (germline): SGHAT, FQNNGV.

In DNA form, the CDR3 reads TGTGCCAGCAGCCGGACTCACTTAGAGCAGTTCTTC. It codes for CASSRTHLEQFF. V usage is TRBV14 and J usage is TRBJ2-1; TRBD2 might be the D (5 bases). Trimming removed 4 bases at V and 10 bases at J, with 11 bases between. The V gene's germline CDR1 is SGHDN and CDR2 FVKESK. The CDR3 has 12 amino acids.